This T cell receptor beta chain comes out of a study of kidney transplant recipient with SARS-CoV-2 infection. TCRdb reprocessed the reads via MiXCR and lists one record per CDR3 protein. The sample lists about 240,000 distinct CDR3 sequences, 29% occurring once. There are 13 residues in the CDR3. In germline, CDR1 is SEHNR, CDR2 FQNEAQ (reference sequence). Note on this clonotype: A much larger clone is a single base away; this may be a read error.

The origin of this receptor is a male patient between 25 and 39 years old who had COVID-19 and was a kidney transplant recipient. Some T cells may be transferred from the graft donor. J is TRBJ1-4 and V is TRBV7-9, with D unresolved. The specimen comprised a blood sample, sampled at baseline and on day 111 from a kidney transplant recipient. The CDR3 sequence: CASSLRPREKLSF. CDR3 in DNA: TGTGCCAGCAGCTTAAGACCACGGGAAAAACTGTCTTTT.